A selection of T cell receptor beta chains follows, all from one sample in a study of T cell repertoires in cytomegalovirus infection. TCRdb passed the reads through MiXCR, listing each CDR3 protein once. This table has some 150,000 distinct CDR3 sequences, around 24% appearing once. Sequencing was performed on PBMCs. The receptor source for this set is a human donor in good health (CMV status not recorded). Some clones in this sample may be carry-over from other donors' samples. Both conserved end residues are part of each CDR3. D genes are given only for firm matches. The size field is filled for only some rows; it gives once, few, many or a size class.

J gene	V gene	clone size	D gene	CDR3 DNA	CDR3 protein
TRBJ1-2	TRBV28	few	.	TGTGCCATCTCGACAGAGAACTATGGCTACACCTTC	CAISTENYGYTF
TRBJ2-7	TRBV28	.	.	TGTGCCAGCAGTCCGCCAAATACCTCGGGACGTAGGACCTACGAGCAGTACTTC	CASSPPNTSGRRTYEQYF
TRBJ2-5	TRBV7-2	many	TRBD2	TGTGCCAGCAGCTTAGACCGCGGGGGACTACTACAAGAGACCCAGTACTTC	CASSLDRGGLLQETQYF
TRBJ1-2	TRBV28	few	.	TGTGCCAGCGGGGGCGCGGGGTATGGCTACACCTTC	CASGGAGYGYTF
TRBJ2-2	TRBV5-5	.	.	TGTGCCAGCAGCTCGGAGACAGGTCGCACCGGGGAGCTGTTTTTT	CASSSETGRTGELFF
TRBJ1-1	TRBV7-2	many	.	TGTGCCAGCAGCGGTGACAGTGCCTACACTGAAGCTTTCTTT	CASSGDSAYTEAFF
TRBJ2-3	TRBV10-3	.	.	TGTGCCATCAGTGAGGAGGGGAGACAGAAATTCACAGATACGCAGTATTTT	CAISEEGRQKFTDTQYF
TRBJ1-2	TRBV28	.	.	TGTGCCAGCACCCCTTGGGGGCAACTATTTAACTATGGCTACACCTTC	CASTPWGQLFNYGYTF
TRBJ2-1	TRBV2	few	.	TGTGCCAGCAGTCGATTCTACAATGAGCAGTTCTTC	CASSRFYNEQFF
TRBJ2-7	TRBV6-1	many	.	TGTGCCAGCAGTGAGCCTGGTAGCGCGACCTACGAGCAGTACTTC	CASSEPGSATYEQYF
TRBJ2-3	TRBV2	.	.	TGTGCCAGCAGTGAAACATGGGGACGCGATACGCAGTATTTT	CASSETWGRDTQYF
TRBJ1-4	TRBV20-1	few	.	TGCAGTGCTAGAGAACACAGGGTACAGCAAGAAAAACTGTTTTTT	CSAREHRVQQEKLFF
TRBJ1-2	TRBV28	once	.	TGTGCCAGCAGTTTACGCGGGGATGCTGGGGGCTACACCTTC	CASSLRGDAGGYTF
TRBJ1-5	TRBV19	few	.	TGTGCCAGTAGCCAAAATTCAGGGACGAATCAGCCCCAGCATTTT	CASSQNSGTNQPQHF
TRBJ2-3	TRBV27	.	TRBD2	TGTGCCAGCAGTTTTGGCGGGGGGGCGGATACGCAGTATTTT	CASSFGGGADTQYF
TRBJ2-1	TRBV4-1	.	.	TGCGCCAGCAGCCAAGATTTCGTTGAGCAGTTCTTC	CASSQDFVEQFF
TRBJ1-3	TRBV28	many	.	TGTGCCAGCAGTTTATCGAGAGAGGAGTTCTCTGGAAACACCATATATTTT	CASSLSREEFSGNTIYF
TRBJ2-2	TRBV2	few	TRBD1	TGTGCCAGCAGCAGACAGGGGGCTATCACCGGGGAGCTGTTTTTT	CASSRQGAITGELFF